The next 12 T cell receptor beta chains were all read from a single sample in a study of blood T cell repertoires in COVID-19. The method was immunoSEQ multiplex PCR; TCRdb's version includes in-frame clones alone and lacks a portion of them. The sample lists approximately 130,000 clones; roughly 81% were seen once. Sequencing used peripheral blood. These receptors originate from a human donor in a cohort sampled during active COVID-19.

CDR3 bases: TGTGCCAGCAGTTACATGGGAGGAGCCTATCCCGGTTACTTC. This sequence encodes CASSYMGGAYPGYF. The chain employs TRBV6-2 or TRBV6-3 and TRBJ2-5; D is perhaps TRBD2 (6 bases). This CDR3 comprises 14 residues. Trimming removed 2 bases at V and 14 bases at J, with 21 bases between. CDR1 MNHEY and CDR2 SVGEGT come from the germline V gene.

J is TRBJ2-1 and V is TRBV5-8; 9 bases agree with TRBD2. Germline CDR1 reads SGHTS; CDR2 reads YDEGEE. The CDR3 spans 15 residues. With V trimmed by 2 bases and J by 7 bases, 7 bases remained unmatched. CDR3 in DNA: TGTGCCAGCAGCTTATCGGCGGGGGGGCATAATGAGCAGTTCTTC. Translated: CASSLSAGGHNEQFF.

The genes are TRBV7-6 and TRBJ1-1, with 8 bases lining up with TRBD1. The germline CDR1 and CDR2 sequences are SGHVS and FNYEAQ. The CDR3 totals 15 residues. J gave up 3 bases and V 4 bases, and 7 bases lay outside the gene matches. The CDR3 DNA reads as TGTGCCAGCAGCTCGCTACAGGGGGGGCACACTGAAGCTTTCTTT. Translated, it gives CASSSLQGGHTEAFF.

This clone appeared many times. The sample carries other DNA sequences with the same CDR3. The chain joins TRBV2 to TRBJ1-6; 8 bases are shared with TRBD1. There are 15 residues in the CDR3. The germline gives CDR1 SNHLY, CDR2 FYNNEI. V lost 7 bases to trimming and J lost 6 bases; unmatched junction nucleotides: 8. CDR3: CASNLGGQGNSPLHF. The CDR3 DNA follows: TGTGCCAGCAACCTTGGCGGACAGGGTAATTCACCCCTCCACTTT. Full variable domain (missing parts from reference TRBV2 and TRBJ1-6): EPEVTQTPSHQVTQMGQEVILRCVPISNHLYFYWYRQILGQKVEFLVSFYNNEISEKSEIFDDQFSVERPDGSNFTLKIRSTKLEDSAMYFCASNLGGQGNSPLHFGNGTRLTVT.

V and J are TRBV6-6 and TRBJ2-3; 8 bases fit TRBD2. The junction had 15 bases not matched to a gene; V was cut back by 5 bases and J by 5 bases. Per germline, CDR1 MNHNY and CDR2 SVGAGI (reference sequence). The CDR3 is 17 residues long. CDR3 protein: CASSPLGGAGAKDTQYF. In nucleotides, the CDR3 is TGTGCCAGCAGTCCCCTGGGGGGAGCGGGGGCCAAAGATACGCAGTATTTT.

This clone appeared a few times. The CDR3 region has the DNA TGTGCCACCTCAGGGGGTAACGAAAAACTGTTTTTT. Encoded protein: CATSGGNEKLFF. This chain connects TRBV12-3 or TRBV12-4 to TRBJ1-4; 7 bases fit TRBD1. The CDR3 contains 12 residues. J gave up 8 bases and V 10 bases, and 7 bases lay outside the gene matches.

The chain uses TRBV3-1 (or the pseudogene TRBV3-2) and TRBJ1-1, with unresolved D. Germline CDR1 reads LGHDT; CDR2 reads YNNKEL (reference sequence). This CDR3 region has 16 residues. V gave up 5 bases and J gave up 1 base, with 17 bases separating them. CDR3 amino acids: CASSAQSQVRNTEAFF. As DNA, the CDR3 is TGTGCCAGCAGCGCACAGAGTCAGGTTAGGAACACTGAAGCTTTCTTT.

The chain uses TRBV18 and TRBJ2-1; 8 bases are shared with TRBD2. The CDR3 sequence is 15 residues long. V gave up 4 bases and J gave up 6 bases; unmatched junction bases: 8. Germline V gene lookup returns CDR1 KGHSH and CDR2 LQKENI. CDR3 bases: TGTGCCAGCTCACGAGAGCGGGGGCCAGGCAATGAGCAGTTCTTC. It specifies CASSRERGPGNEQFF. The full variable domain, in which reference TRBV18 and TRBJ2-1 provide the parts outside the CDR3, is NAGVMQNPRHLVRRRGQEARLRCSPMKGHSHVYWYRQLPEEGLKFMVYLQKENIIDESGMPKERFSAEFPKEGPSILRIQQVVRGDSAAYFCASSRERGPGNEQFFGPGTRLTVL.

This clone was seen a handful of times. The V and J genes are TRBV3-1 (or the pseudogene TRBV3-2) and TRBJ1-5; 12 positions agree with TRBD1. Germline CDR1 and CDR2: LGHDT and YNNKEL (reference sequence). The CDR3 totals 17 residues. The V segment lost 4 bases and the J segment 1 base; nucleotides outside the gene matches: 5. The CDR3 loop is CASSPGTGGLSNQPQHF. The CDR3 DNA sequence: TGTGCCAGCAGCCCTGGGACAGGGGGCTTAAGCAATCAGCCCCAGCATTTT.

The chain links TRBV30 to TRBJ2-1; D is ambiguous. The CDR3 extends over 11 amino acids. Trimming stripped 1 base from V and 7 bases from J, with 5 bases between. Germline CDR1 is GTSNPN and CDR2 is SVGIG (reference sequence). Here the CDR3 reads CAWSDLNEQFF. The CDR3 DNA sequence: TGTGCCTGGAGTGACCTAAATGAGCAGTTCTTC.

This chain connects TRBV11-1 to TRBJ2-2, with D possibly being TRBD1 (6 bases). The CDR3 is made up of 13 amino acids. CDR1 is SGHAT, CDR2 FQDESV, per germline (reference sequence). V lost 8 bases and J 6 bases, leaving 13 bases between the germline ends. The CDR3, as DNA: TGTGCCAGCGCCGGGACAATCCCCGGGGAGCTGTTTTTT. It codes for CASAGTIPGELFF.

V gene TRBV6-5 combines with J gene TRBJ1-2, with TRBD1 matching over 7 bases. The CDR3 covers 15 residues. J gave up 2 bases and V 2 bases, and 5 bases lay outside the gene matches. CDR1 MNHEY and CDR2 SVGAGI come from the germline V gene. The chain's CDR3 is CASSYTGQINYGYTF. CDR3 DNA: TGTGCCAGCAGTTACACGGGACAGATAAACTATGGCTACACCTTC.